This is a list of T cell receptor beta chains from one sample in a study of blood T cell repertoires in COVID-19. TCRdb's table, derived via immunoSEQ multiplex PCR, lists solely in-frame clones and lacks some. The sample has 190,000 or so clones; about 81% are singletons. Sequenced material: PBMCs or T cells enriched from blood (not recorded which). The receptor source for this set is a man in his forties who had recovered from COVID-19. The CDR3 runs from the conserved cysteine through the conserved F or W. The D gene is left open where the match is weak. Clone sizes are given selectively: once, few, many, or a class where the clone is expanded.

len	v_gene	j_gene	abundance	d_gene	CDR3nt	CDR3aa
15	TRBV18	TRBJ1-5	-	-	TGTGCCAGCTCACCTACCTCAGGGAATGATCAGCCCCAGCATTTT	CASSPTSGNDQPQHF
15	TRBV19	TRBJ1-5	-	-	TGTGCCAGTGGTTCTCCCGGGTGGAGCAATCAGCCCCAGCATTTT	CASGSPGWSNQPQHF
14	TRBV7-3	TRBJ2-1	-	TRBD2	TGTGCCAGCAGTTTCGCGGGGGTTTACAATGAGCAGTTCTTC	CASSFAGVYNEQFF
15	TRBV18	TRBJ1-1	-	-	TGTGCCAGCTCACCACTCCCCCCGGGGGACACTGAAGCTTTCTTT	CASSPLPPGDTEAFF
14	TRBV19	TRBJ1-4	-	-	TGTGCCAGTAAAGCGTTAGCAACTAATGAAAAACTGTTTTTT	CASKALATNEKLFF
15	TRBV19	TRBJ2-3	-	TRBD1	TGTGCCAGTAGTGACAGGGTTTTTGGCACAGATACGCAGTATTTT	CASSDRVFGTDTQYF
16	TRBV7-6	TRBJ2-3	-	TRBD2	TGTGCCAGCAGCTCCTGGACTAGCGGGTCAACAGATACGCAGTATTTT	CASSSWTSGSTDTQYF
14	TRBV15	TRBJ2-2	-	-	TGTGCCACCAGCAGTGCCTATCTTACCGGGGAGCTGTTTTTT	CATSSAYLTGELFF
13	TRBV30	TRBJ1-5	-	-	TGTGCCTGGACTCGGGAGGGTGGCCAGCCCCAGCATTTT	CAWTREGGQPQHF
18	TRBV19	TRBJ1-5	few	TRBD1	TGTGCCAGTACTTACCGGGGGACAGTAGGTCGCGGCATTCAGCCCCAGCATTTT	CASTYRGTVGRGIQPQHF
13	TRBV18	TRBJ2-2	-	-	TGTGCCAGCTCACCAACGGGGACCGGGGAGCTGTTTTTT	CASSPTGTGELFF
13	TRBV7-6	TRBJ2-7	-	-	TGTGCCAGCAGCTTAGCTAGTTACTCCGAGCAGTACTTC	CASSLASYSEQYF
15	TRBV5-1	TRBJ2-5	-	TRBD2	TGCGCCAGCAAAGTCACGGGACTAGCGGGGGAGACCCAGTACTTC	CASKVTGLAGETQYF
16	TRBV18	TRBJ2-3	-	-	TGTGCCAGCTCACCGGGCCGACCAAGAAGCACAGATACGCAGTATTTT	CASSPGRPRSTDTQYF
15	TRBV5-8	TRBJ1-1	-	-	TGTGCCAGCAGCCCTCGACTGAGCCGGCACACTGAAGCTTTCTTT	CASSPRLSRHTEAFF